This T cell receptor (beta chain) stems from a study of cytomegalovirus exposure and HLA in healthy donors. Study-level points and caveats: When the data were analyzed later, several of the most significant clusters appeared to be linked to common viral pathogens. A link between a missense DCLRE1C variant and TCR beta V- and J-gene trimming emerged from a later analysis.

13 Jbeta primers and 60 Vbeta primers were used for the PCR. Sequenced by immunoSEQ multiplex PCR; TCRdb stores in-frame clones only, minus some. Among about 280,000 clones listed, approximately 90% were seen once. Comments on this clone: Its antigen is not known.

CDR3 size: 15 residues. CDR1 and CDR2 from the germline V gene are SGHRS and YFSETQ. The sequenced sample consisted of PBMCs. The chain employs TRBV5-1 and TRBJ2-5; 8 positions agree with TRBD2. Near its end, the DNA agrees better with TRBJ2-7, so the J call may be wrong. The receptor was derived from a woman under 30 in good health and CMV-seronegative. In DNA, the CDR3 is TGCGCCAGCAGTTTCCAGAGCGGGAGCTCCTACGAGCAGTACTTC. This sequence encodes CASSFQSGSSYEQYF.